This T cell receptor (beta chain) emerged from a study of long-term antiretroviral therapy in people with HIV. Runs used v3.0 of the immunoSEQ assay and were done at survey level. The repertoire was sequenced with immunoSEQ multiplex PCR; TCRdb's copy has only in-frame clones and lacks some. The sample lists about 33,000 clones; more than 60% were seen once. Trimming removed 5 bases from V and 9 bases from J, with 14 bases in between. Germline V lookup: CDR1 MDHEN, CDR2 SYDVKM. The CDR3 is made up of 13 amino acids. The chain combines TRBV28 with TRBJ2-1; D gene uncertain. The sample here was unsorted PBMCs, taken 2 years after starting antiretroviral therapy. The sequence derives from a woman between 50 and 59 years old with HIV. The CDR3, as DNA: TGTGCCAGCAGTCCCTCCCTTCGAGGTGAGCAGTTCTTC. Encoded protein: CASSPSLRGEQFF.